This TCR beta chain was sequenced for a study of CD8 T cells in ankylosing spondylitis (dated by TCRdb to 2016 to 2017). General notes on the study: To find TCR variants linked to disease, the study profiled T cell receptor beta repertoires in ankylosing spondylitis patients and healthy donors. The full study cohort was made up of 20 to 25 ankylosing spondylitis patients and roughly 100 healthy donors. Samples of peripheral blood were taken, and for ankylosing spondylitis patients, synovial fluid was collected as well. Findings and caveats that apply to the study as a whole: Some motif variants were previously reported in synovial fluid and blood of reactive arthritis patients, suggesting common disease-initiation mechanisms. Blood from ankylosing spondylitis patients appeared to be characterized by a TCR beta motif composed of about 8 highly homologous amino acid variants. A CD8+ phenotype was shown by the disease-linked clones, which were found at relatively low frequencies in peripheral blood. According to the report, matched synovial fluid samples from ankylosing spondylitis patients were significantly enriched for the disease-linked clones.

V trim: 6 bases; J trim: 4 bases; unmatched bases: 13. There are 18 amino acids in the CDR3, from cysteine to phenylalanine inclusive. The read is trimmed to its CDR3 DNA, 54 bases read in frame from base 1. The germline V gene gives CDR1 as SGHAT and CDR2 as FQNNGV. This clonotype appeared many times. The specificity of this receptor is unknown. Within one base of it there is no much larger clone, and no base qualities were kept. Sequencing instrument: Illumina HiSeq 2500. Quantitative 5'-RACE with molecular barcodes was used to prepare TCR beta libraries. Processing in the source paper ran as follows. A new computational method based on a probabilistic model of VDJ rearrangement was used to identify disease-linked TCR variants. In-frame beta chains were kept once TCRdb had trimmed the public reads at Q25 with fastp and called clones with MiXCR. Each entry is one CDR3 protein sequence, shown with its most common DNA and genes. None of the V and J calls come from the authors' own analysis; TCRdb made them. This sample lists around 130,000 distinct CDR3 sequences; about 7% were detected once. Roughly an eighth of the sample belongs to the ten largest clones.

The sequence links TRBV11-2 to TRBJ2-2, and 11 junctional nucleotides match TRBD1. The specimen sequenced was blood, either unsorted or a sorted T cell fraction (not recorded which). This TCR was sampled from a male donor with ankylosing spondylitis or in good health (not recorded which). The CDR3 amino acid sequence is: CASRGDRGGISVTGELFF. The sequence in DNA is TGTGCCAGCAGAGGGGACAGGGGGGGTATTAGTGTCACCGGGGAGCTGTTTTTT. Joined to the reference TRBV11-2 and TRBJ2-2 proteins, this CDR3 gives the full variable domain: EAGVAQSPRYKIIEKRQSVAFWCNPISGHATLYWYQQILGQGPKLLIQFQNNGVVDDSQLPKDRFSAERLKGVDSTLKIQPAKLEDSAVYLCASRGDRGGISVTGELFFGEGSRLTVL.